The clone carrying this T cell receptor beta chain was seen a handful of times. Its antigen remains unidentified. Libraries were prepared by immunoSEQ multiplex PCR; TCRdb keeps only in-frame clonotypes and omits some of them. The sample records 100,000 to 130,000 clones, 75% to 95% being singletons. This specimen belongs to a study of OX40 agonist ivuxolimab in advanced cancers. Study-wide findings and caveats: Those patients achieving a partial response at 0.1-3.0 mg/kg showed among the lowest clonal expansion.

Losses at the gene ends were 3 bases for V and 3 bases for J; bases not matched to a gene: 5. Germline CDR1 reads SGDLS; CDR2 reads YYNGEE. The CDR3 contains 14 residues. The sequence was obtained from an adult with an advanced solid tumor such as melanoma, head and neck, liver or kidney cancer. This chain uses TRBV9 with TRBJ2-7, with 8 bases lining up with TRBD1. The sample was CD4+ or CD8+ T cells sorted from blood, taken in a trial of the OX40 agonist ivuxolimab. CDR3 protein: CASSARTGFYEQYF. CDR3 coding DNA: TGTGCCAGCAGCGCCCGGACAGGGTTCTACGAGCAGTACTTC. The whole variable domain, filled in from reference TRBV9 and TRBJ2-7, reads DSGVTQTPKHLITATGQRVTLRCSPRSGDLSVYWYQQSLDQGLQFLIQYYNGEERAKGNILERFSAQQFPDLHSELNLSSLELGDSALYFCASSARTGFYEQYFGPGTRLTVT.